A selection of T cell receptor beta chains follows, all from one sample in a study of T cell responses to AZD1222 COVID-19 vaccine. TCRdb's copy holds only in-frame clones and misses some; the assay was immunoSEQ multiplex PCR. This sample yields approximately 120,000 clones, of which 75% to 90% are seen a single time; approximately 12% belongs to the top ten. The material sequenced was peripheral blood, taken on day 0 of MenACWY control vaccination. The receptors originated from an adult in good health. CDR3s include the opening cysteine and the closing phenylalanine or tryptophan. The order of the fields is J gene, clone size, V gene, D gene, CDR3 DNA, CDR3 protein. A D gene is named only where the DNA matches it firmly. Clone sizes are given selectively: once, few, many, or a class where the clone is expanded.

j_call: TRBJ1-1; clone_size: few; v_call: TRBV27; d_call: TRBD1; cdr3_nt: TGTGCCAGCAGTTTCGGGACAGGGTATGAAGCTTTCTTT; cdr3_aa: CASSFGTGYEAFF
j_call: TRBJ1-3; clone_size: NA; v_call: TRBV2; d_call: NA; cdr3_nt: TGTGCCAGCACCCCCTCCAGGGCATCTGGAAACACCATATATTTT; cdr3_aa: CASTPSRASGNTIYF
j_call: TRBJ2-2; clone_size: NA; v_call: TRBV6-5; d_call: NA; cdr3_nt: TGTGCCAGCGGAATAGGAGTCACCGGGGAGCTGTTTTTT; cdr3_aa: CASGIGVTGELFF
j_call: TRBJ1-2; clone_size: NA; v_call: TRBV4-1; d_call: NA; cdr3_nt: TGCGCCAGCAGCCAAGACGGCAGGCATAGCGATGGCTACACCTTC; cdr3_aa: CASSQDGRHSDGYTF
j_call: TRBJ1-5; clone_size: NA; v_call: TRBV12-3/TRBV12-4; d_call: NA; cdr3_nt: TGTGCCAGCAGTTTGTTCGGGGATCAGCCCCAGCATTTT; cdr3_aa: CASSLFGDQPQHF
j_call: TRBJ2-4; clone_size: NA; v_call: TRBV6-5; d_call: TRBD2; cdr3_nt: TGTGCCAGCAGGGGACTAATTTTCAACATTCAGTACTTC; cdr3_aa: CASRGLIFNIQYF
j_call: TRBJ1-1; clone_size: NA; v_call: TRBV6-5; d_call: NA; cdr3_nt: TGTGCCAGCAGTTACTCGAGGACCGGAGACACTGAAGCTTTCTTT; cdr3_aa: CASSYSRTGDTEAFF
j_call: TRBJ1-5; clone_size: NA; v_call: TRBV6-1; d_call: TRBD1; cdr3_nt: TGTGCCAGCAGTGCTGGCAGGGGGCCGTTCAATCAGCCCCAGCATTTT; cdr3_aa: CASSAGRGPFNQPQHF
j_call: TRBJ1-2; clone_size: NA; v_call: TRBV4-1; d_call: NA; cdr3_nt: TGCGCCAGCAGCCAAGATTGGCAGGGCGGCGGCTATGGCTACACCTTC; cdr3_aa: CASSQDWQGGGYGYTF
j_call: TRBJ2-3; clone_size: NA; v_call: TRBV7-8; d_call: TRBD2; cdr3_nt: TGTGCCAGCAGCCTCCGAGCGGGAGGGCAAGATACGCAGTATTTT; cdr3_aa: CASSLRAGGQDTQYF
j_call: TRBJ2-7; clone_size: NA; v_call: TRBV7-2; d_call: NA; cdr3_nt: TGTGCCAGCAGCTTAGCTTCTCCGGAACAGTACTTC; cdr3_aa: CASSLASPEQYF
j_call: TRBJ1-2; clone_size: NA; v_call: TRBV11-2; d_call: NA; cdr3_nt: TGTGCCAGCAGCAGTCCAGGGGCCTATGGCTACACCTTC; cdr3_aa: CASSSPGAYGYTF
j_call: TRBJ2-1; clone_size: NA; v_call: TRBV10-2; d_call: TRBD2; cdr3_nt: TGCGCCAGCAGTGATCTCTTTAGCGGGACCTCCTACAATGAGCAGTTCTTC; cdr3_aa: CASSDLFSGTSYNEQFF
j_call: TRBJ1-2; clone_size: NA; v_call: TRBV14; d_call: NA; cdr3_nt: TGTGCCAGCAGCCGGGTGGAGGGACTCGGCTACACCTTC; cdr3_aa: CASSRVEGLGYTF
j_call: TRBJ1-4; clone_size: NA; v_call: TRBV7-9; d_call: NA; cdr3_nt: TGTGCCAGCAGCCCCTCCGGTTCAACTAATGAAAAACTGTTTTTT; cdr3_aa: CASSPSGSTNEKLFF
j_call: TRBJ2-3; clone_size: NA; v_call: TRBV5-1; d_call: NA; cdr3_nt: TGCGCCAGCAGCTCGGCCCAGCGGACCACAGATACGCAGTATTTT; cdr3_aa: CASSSAQRTTDTQYF
j_call: TRBJ2-6; clone_size: NA; v_call: TRBV7-7; d_call: NA; cdr3_nt: TGTGCCAGCAGCCCTCTCAGAATCAGCAGCTCTGGGGCCAACGTCCTGACTTTC; cdr3_aa: CASSPLRISSSGANVLTF
j_call: TRBJ2-3; clone_size: NA; v_call: TRBV5-5; d_call: TRBD2; cdr3_nt: TGTGCCAGCAGCAGAGGACTAGCGGGAGACACAGATACGCAGTATTTT; cdr3_aa: CASSRGLAGDTDTQYF
j_call: TRBJ2-1; clone_size: few; v_call: TRBV12-3/TRBV12-4; d_call: NA; cdr3_nt: TGTGCCAGCAGTTTAAGGGATGAGCAGTTCTTC; cdr3_aa: CASSLRDEQFF
j_call: TRBJ1-4; clone_size: few; v_call: TRBV7-9; d_call: NA; cdr3_nt: TGTGCCAGCAGCTTATCAGGGAGTAATGAAAAACTGTTTTTT; cdr3_aa: CASSLSGSNEKLFF
j_call: TRBJ2-7; clone_size: NA; v_call: TRBV4-2; d_call: TRBD2; cdr3_nt: TGTGCCAGCAGCCAATTAGGGACTAGCGGGGCCTACGAGCAGTACTTC; cdr3_aa: CASSQLGTSGAYEQYF
j_call: TRBJ1-5; clone_size: NA; v_call: TRBV19; d_call: TRBD1; cdr3_nt: TGTGCCAGTATTACAGGGGGCGTAGGCAATCAGCCCCAGCATTTT; cdr3_aa: CASITGGVGNQPQHF
j_call: TRBJ2-2; clone_size: NA; v_call: TRBV11-1; d_call: TRBD1; cdr3_nt: TGTGCCAGCAGCCATCCCCGGACAGGGTTCGCCGGGGAGCTGTTTTTT; cdr3_aa: CASSHPRTGFAGELFF
j_call: TRBJ1-2; clone_size: NA; v_call: TRBV5-4; d_call: TRBD1; cdr3_nt: TGTGCCAGCAGCCCCCGTAGCACAGGGGAATACACCTTC; cdr3_aa: CASSPRSTGEYTF
j_call: TRBJ2-7; clone_size: NA; v_call: TRBV7-9; d_call: TRBD2; cdr3_nt: TGTGCCAGCAGCGACCTGGGGGGCCTAGCGGGACCTCCTGGGAAGCAGTACTTC; cdr3_aa: CASSDLGGLAGPPGKQYF
j_call: TRBJ1-5; clone_size: NA; v_call: TRBV5-1; d_call: TRBD1; cdr3_nt: TGCGCCAGCAGCTTGGATGGAGGGGGCTGGGAGCCCCAGCATTTT; cdr3_aa: CASSLDGGGWEPQHF
j_call: TRBJ2-7; clone_size: once; v_call: TRBV10-3; d_call: TRBD1; cdr3_nt: TGTGCCATCAGTCCCCGGACAGGGGCCTCCTACGAGCAGTACTTC; cdr3_aa: CAISPRTGASYEQYF
j_call: TRBJ2-1; clone_size: NA; v_call: TRBV11-2; d_call: TRBD2; cdr3_nt: TGTGCCAGCGGCGGGGGGTACAATGAGCAGTTCTTC; cdr3_aa: CASGGGYNEQFF
j_call: TRBJ2-3; clone_size: NA; v_call: TRBV5-1; d_call: NA; cdr3_nt: TGCGCCAGCAGCGTAGGGTCCGATACGCAGTATTTT; cdr3_aa: CASSVGSDTQYF
j_call: TRBJ1-1; clone_size: NA; v_call: TRBV5-6; d_call: NA; cdr3_nt: TGTGCCAGCAGCTTTGGGGGTATCACTGAAGCTTTCTTT; cdr3_aa: CASSFGGITEAFF
j_call: TRBJ2-3; clone_size: NA; v_call: TRBV12-3/TRBV12-4; d_call: TRBD1; cdr3_nt: TGTGCCAGCAGAATGACAGGGGAGGATACGCAGTATTTT; cdr3_aa: CASRMTGEDTQYF
j_call: TRBJ1-3; clone_size: NA; v_call: TRBV24-1; d_call: NA; cdr3_nt: TGTGCCACCAGTGAAGCGGGGGGAAACACCATATATTTT; cdr3_aa: CATSEAGGNTIYF
j_call: TRBJ2-1; clone_size: NA; v_call: TRBV18; d_call: NA; cdr3_nt: TGTGCCAGCTCACCACCGGTGGTCTACAATGAGCAGTTCTTC; cdr3_aa: CASSPPVVYNEQFF
j_call: TRBJ2-1; clone_size: NA; v_call: TRBV19; d_call: NA; cdr3_nt: TGTGCCAGTAGTATTGTGAGCGCGTACAATGAGCAGTTCTTC; cdr3_aa: CASSIVSAYNEQFF
j_call: TRBJ1-2; clone_size: NA; v_call: TRBV6-5; d_call: TRBD1; cdr3_nt: TGTGCCAGCGGACAGGGACGTGGCTACACCTTC; cdr3_aa: CASGQGRGYTF
j_call: TRBJ1-2; clone_size: once; v_call: TRBV30; d_call: NA; cdr3_nt: TGTGCCCAAGAATACAGCTCCCGAGCGGGGGGCTACACCTTC; cdr3_aa: CAQEYSSRAGGYTF